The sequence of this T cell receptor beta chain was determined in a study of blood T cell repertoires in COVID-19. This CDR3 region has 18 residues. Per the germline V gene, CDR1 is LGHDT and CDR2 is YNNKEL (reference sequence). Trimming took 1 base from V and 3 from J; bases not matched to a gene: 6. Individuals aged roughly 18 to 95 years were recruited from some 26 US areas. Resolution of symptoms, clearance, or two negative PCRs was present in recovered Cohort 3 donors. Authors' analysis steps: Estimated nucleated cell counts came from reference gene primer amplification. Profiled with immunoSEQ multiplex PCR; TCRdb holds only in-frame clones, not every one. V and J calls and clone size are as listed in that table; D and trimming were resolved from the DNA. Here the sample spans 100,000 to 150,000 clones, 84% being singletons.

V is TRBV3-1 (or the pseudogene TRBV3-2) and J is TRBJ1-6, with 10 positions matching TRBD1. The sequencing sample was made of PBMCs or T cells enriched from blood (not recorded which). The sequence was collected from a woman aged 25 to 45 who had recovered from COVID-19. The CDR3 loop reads CASSQATGGRFYNSPLHF. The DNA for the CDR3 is TGTGCCAGCAGCCAAGCGACAGGGGGCAGGTTCTATAATTCACCCCTCCACTTT.